This T cell receptor beta chain was obtained from a study of long-term antiretroviral therapy in people with HIV. Study-wide results and caveats: Sampling of blood ran from 2004 to 2017, and older ART regimens were possibly in use. Versus controls, repertoires in people with HIV had narrower CDR3 length ranges.

With regard to this clone: Its antigen is still unknown.

This CDR3 region has 13 residues. Trimming took off 3 bases at V and 5 bases at J, with 11 bases between the two ends. Germline-derived CDR1 and CDR2 are SGHVS and FQNEAQ. It was version v3.0 of the immunoSEQ assay that was run at survey level. TCRdb keeps only in-frame clones here, not all; method: immunoSEQ multiplex PCR. The sample contains approximately 21,000 clones, more than 70% of which appear only once. This sequence was found in a man in his fifties or sixties with HIV. The V call is TRBV7-8, the J call TRBJ2-7, with D possibly TRBD1 on 5 matching bases. Source: unsorted PBMCs, taken 2.3 years after starting antiretroviral therapy. CDR3 nucleotides: TGTGCCAGCAGCTTCCGACAGATCAACGAGCAGTACTTC. This gives the protein CASSFRQINEQYF.